This is a list of T cell receptor beta chains from one sample in a study of blood T cells in healthy people across ages. TCRdb fed the 5' RACE reads into MiXCR, producing one record per CDR3 protein. The data contain 500,000 to 600,000 distinct CDR3 sequences, approximately 30% of them singletons. The material sequenced was blood. Every receptor here comes from a woman in her 70s in good health. CDR3s include the opening cysteine and the closing phenylalanine or tryptophan. A D gene is named only where the DNA matches it firmly. Expanded clones get a size class; other rows say once, few or many, or leave the size out.

V	J	D	size	DNA	CDR3
TRBV7-9	TRBJ2-7	-	-	TGTGCCAGCAGCGTACAGGGGGACTACTACGAGCAGTACTTC	CASSVQGDYYEQYF
TRBV18	TRBJ2-2	-	-	TGTGCCAGCTCACCACGCGGGGGCTCGACCGGGGAGCTGTTTTTT	CASSPRGGSTGELFF
TRBV20-1	TRBJ2-3	-	-	TGCAGTGCTAGAACACTAGATACGCAGTATTTT	CSARTLDTQYF
TRBV10-3	TRBJ2-6	-	-	TGTGCCATCAGTGAGGGTAACGGGGCCAACGTCCTGACTTTC	CAISEGNGANVLTF
TRBV12-3/TRBV12-4	TRBJ1-1	-	-	TGTGCCAGCAGGGCCCAGATTGGCCTACAGGACGACACTGAAGCTTTCTTT	CASRAQIGLQDDTEAFF
TRBV5-1	TRBJ2-1	TRBD1	-	TGCGCCAGCAGCTTGGTAGGACAGGGTGCCTACAATGAGCAGTTCTTC	CASSLVGQGAYNEQFF
TRBV27	TRBJ1-4	-	-	TGTGCCAGCAGTCCCAGATCCGCAACTAATGAAAAACTGTTTTTT	CASSPRSATNEKLFF
TRBV7-2	TRBJ2-7	TRBD2	few	TGTGCCAGCAGCCGTTCTAGCGGGGGGTCCTACGAGCAGTACTTC	CASSRSSGGSYEQYF
TRBV4-1	TRBJ2-5	-	-	TGCGCCAGCAGCCAAGAGCCAGGACGACATGCGGCCCAGTACTTC	CASSQEPGRHAAQYF
TRBV4-2	TRBJ2-2	-	-	TGTGCCAGCAGCCAAGAAGGTTCAGCGGGTGCCGGGGAGCTGTTTTTT	CASSQEGSAGAGELFF
TRBV7-2	TRBJ1-1	-	-	TGTGCCAGCAGCTTATCACCCAGGAGGGGTTCGAACACTGAAGCTTTCTTT	CASSLSPRRGSNTEAFF